This T cell receptor (beta chain) was captured by sequencing in a study of tumor-infiltrating lymphocytes in primary liver carcinoma. Overall study: The patients included men and women who were aged 30 to 69 years. Sample counts of productive TCRbeta reads spanned roughly 3.65 to 8 million; these counts were similar across tissue types.

Investigators took RNA and DNA out together from 20-30 mg of unsorted bulk tissue. These patients lived with chronic HBV infection and had never been treated. Study observations and caveats: Tumor-adjacent and tumor-blood pairs showed less overlap than tumor region pairs.

The investigators made TCR beta cDNA from about 500 ng total RNA, using a constant-region primer. Library construction for TCR beta comprised three nested multiplex PCR rounds performed with slightly modified ARM-PCR. Forward primers for TRBV1-TRBV30 and a C-beta reverse primer served the first two PCR rounds, at approximately 10 cycles each. TCRdb re-derived calls from the multiplex PCR reads in MiXCR, one entry per CDR3 protein. The data hold fewer than 85,000 distinct CDR3 sequences, with approximately 70% observed a single time. V was pared by 2 bases and J by 4 bases, with 14 bases between. Germline CDR1 LGHNA, CDR2 YNFKEQ. The CDR3 has 15 amino acids. Comment on this clonotype: Its antigen is unknown. A much bigger clone sits one base away, suggesting this may be a read error.

The rearrangement links TRBV4-2 to TRBJ1-2; TRBD1 might be the D (6 bases). The clonotype originates from a man in his forties with primary liver carcinoma and hepatitis B virus infection. Sequencing was performed on tumor-adjacent normal liver tissue. The CDR3 bases are TGTGCCAGCAGCCAATTGGGGGCCGGGGTCTATGGCTACACCTTC. Translating gives CASSQLGAGVYGYTF.